The clone carrying this TCR beta chain was seen a handful of times. Seattle patient enrollment occurred during active infection, with longitudinal follow-up thereafter. This sample is drawn from a study of blood T cell repertoires in COVID-19. For the study at large: PBMCs, B-cell-depleted T cells, or T cells were the source of the cDNA or gDNA that made up the material.

Original analysis: It was from reference gene primer amplification that nucleated cell counts were estimated. Sequencing used immunoSEQ multiplex PCR; TCRdb keeps in-frame clones, though not all of them. V, J and clone size are those of that table, while D and trimming were read from the DNA. Among over 85,000 clones, about nine tenths were seen once, and the ten largest hold more than 4.5%. V was shortened by 0 bases and J by 0 bases, with 9 bases between the two germline ends. Germline CDR1 LGHNA, CDR2 YNFKEQ. The CDR3 runs 16 residues. The sequence came from a woman between 45 and 65 years old with COVID-19, enrolled during active disease. The sequencing input was peripheral blood. The chain combines TRBV4-2 with TRBJ1-5; possible D gene TRBD1, 5 bases. Here the CDR3 DNA reads TGTGCCAGCAGCCAAGAGGGGCAGAATAGCAATCAGCCCCAGCATTTT. The encoded protein is CASSQEGQNSNQPQHF.